This T cell receptor (beta chain) was obtained from a study of T cell responses to AZD1222 COVID-19 vaccine. Study-wide findings and caveats: The study found vaccine-associated CD4 TCRs spanning spike, dominant at 160-218 and 743-854. Only 5 or 6 individuals given AZD1222 were seropositive at baseline. Sampled repertoires all dated from after the peak T cell response. Two AZD1222 administrations were followed by greater Spike-specific TCR breadth and depth.

A remark on this clone: Antigen specificity is unknown.

Libraries were prepared by immunoSEQ multiplex PCR; TCRdb keeps only in-frame clonotypes and omits some of them. The data hold about 140,000 clones, with roughly 90% observed a single time. The sequence came from an adult in good health. Source: peripheral blood, taken on day 0 of AZD1222 vaccination.

The CDR3 loop is CATSRTGLSGNTIYF. The CDR3 DNA reads as TGTGCCACCAGCAGGACAGGGCTATCTGGAAACACCATATATTTT. The rearrangement links TRBV15 to TRBJ1-3, with 7 bases fitting TRBD1. The J segment lost 1 base and the V segment lost 3 bases, leaving 3 bases of the junction unmatched. The CDR3 extends over 15 amino acids. CDR1 LNHNV and CDR2 YYDKDF come from the germline V gene (reference sequence).